These 27 T cell receptor beta chains originate from one sample sequenced in a study of post-analysis software for immune sequencing data. General study findings and limits: Patients carried roughly 5 TRBV segments more frequently than controls did, and TRBV5-6, TRBV5-1 and TRBV20-1 were among them.

The TCR beta cDNA libraries carried unique molecular identifiers. Via MiXCR, TCRdb re-called the PCR reads, giving one row per CDR3 protein. The table has some 800,000 distinct CDR3 sequences, roughly 50% seen once. What these receptors recognize is not known. The specimen was blood. All receptors derive from a girl aged 5-17 years with multiple sclerosis.

The chain recombines TRBV12-3 or TRBV12-4 with TRBJ1-5; TRBD1 is a possible D gene (5 bases). Trimming took 6 bases from V and 5 from J, leaving 11 bases between them. This CDR3 is built from 13 residues. The CDR3 sequence: CASSRQTDQPQHF. CDR3 DNA sequence: TGTGCCAGCAGCCGACAGACAGATCAGCCCCAGCATTTT.

The rearrangement uses TRBV20-1 and TRBJ2-7; D gene uncertain. The CDR3 covers 10 residues. The ends were cut back, 6 bases at V and 7 bases at J, with 10 bases in the middle. The germline gives CDR1 DFQATT, CDR2 SNEGSKA (reference sequence). The CDR3 sequence: CSALRDEQYF. In DNA, the CDR3 is TGCAGTGCCCTAAGGGATGAGCAGTACTTC.

CDR3 residues: CASSTGLARDTQYF. The CDR3 DNA sequence: TGTGCCAGCAGTACCGGACTGGCACGAGATACGCAGTATTTT. This sequence joins TRBV12-3 or TRBV12-4 and TRBJ2-3; D may be TRBD2 (5 bases). CDR3 size: 14 residues. V lost 5 bases, J lost 5 bases, and 14 bases lay in between.

The rearrangement joins TRBV4-2 to TRBJ2-3; 11 bases match TRBD2. This CDR3 is built from 17 residues. V gave up 4 bases and J gave up 3 bases; unmatched junction bases: 9. CDR1 and CDR2 (germline): LGHNA, YNFKEQ. Here the CDR3 DNA reads TGTGCCAGCAGCCTCACGCCGGGACTAGCGGAGACAGATACGCAGTATTTT. It is translated as CASSLTPGLAETDTQYF.

This chain joins TRBV6-2 or TRBV6-3 and TRBJ1-5; D is perhaps TRBD1 (5 bases). Trimming took 2 bases from V and 7 from J, leaving 12 bases between them. Germline V gene sequence: CDR1 MNHEY, CDR2 SVGEGT. The CDR3 has 14 residues. CDR3: CASSYPGARQPQHF. The CDR3 DNA reads TGTGCCAGCAGTTACCCCGGGGCACGGCAGCCCCAGCATTTT.

V is TRBV24-1 and J is TRBJ2-3; 7 nucleotides agree with TRBD1. Trimming cost V 5 bases and J 6 bases; bases outside gene matches: 13. CDR1 is KGHDR, CDR2 SFDVKD, per germline. The CDR3 is 16 residues long. The CDR3 nucleotides are TGTGCCACCAGTGTGCCGGGACAGCAGATCGGTGATACGCAGTATTTT. This gives the protein CATSVPGQQIGDTQYF.

The CDR3 sequence is CIAIGQGETQYF. The DNA of the CDR3 is TGCATCGCCATTGGTCAAGGAGAGACCCAGTACTTC. The rearrangement links TRBV29-1 to TRBJ2-5; no firm D call. CDR3 length: 12 residues. Per the germline V gene, CDR1 is SQVTM and CDR2 is ANQGSEA.

The genes are TRBV24-1 and TRBJ2-1; D not resolved. CDR3 size: 12 residues. CDR1 KGHDR and CDR2 SFDVKD come from the germline V gene. V lost 5 bases, J lost 6 bases, and 7 bases lay in between. The CDR3 spells CATSVMGNEQFF. CDR3 coding DNA: TGTGCCACCAGTGTGATGGGCAATGAGCAGTTCTTC.

The gene calls are TRBV14 and TRBJ2-1, with D perhaps assigned TRBD1 or TRBD2 (5 bases each). CDR1 is SGHDN, CDR2 FVKESK, per germline. The V end was cut by 4 bases, the J end by 2 bases, with 9 bases between. The CDR3 contains 14 residues. The CDR3 reads CASSPSGPYNEQFF. The CDR3 DNA is TGTGCCAGCAGCCCCTCGGGACCCTACAATGAGCAGTTCTTC.

J is TRBJ2-1 and V is TRBV7-9, with TRBD1 as a possible D gene (6 bases). V lost 1 base and J 12 bases, leaving 10 bases between the germline ends. This CDR3 has 12 residues. Germline CDR1 is SEHNR and CDR2 is FQNEAQ (reference sequence). The CDR3 loop reads CASSLGTDGQFF. The CDR3 nucleotides are TGTGCCAGCAGCTTAGGGACAGATGGGCAGTTCTTC. Supplemented by reference TRBV7-9 and TRBJ2-1, the full variable domain reads DTGVSQNPRHKITKRGQNVTFRCDPISEHNRLYWYRQTLGQGPEFLTYFQNEAQLEKSRLLSDRFSAERPKGSFSTLEIQRTEQGDSAMYLCASSLGTDGQFFGPGTRLTVL.

This clonotype appeared a few times. The CDR3 loop reads CASSLEGTGPLAKNIQYF. The CDR3 DNA sequence: TGTGCCAGCAGCTTAGAGGGGACCGGGCCTCTAGCCAAAAACATTCAGTACTTC. V and J are TRBV7-2 and TRBJ2-4, with D perhaps matching TRBD1 or TRBD2 (5 bases each). Germline V gene lookup returns CDR1 SGHTA and CDR2 FQGNSA. Deletions cut 1 base from V and 0 bases from J, with 16 bases between. This CDR3 contains 18 residues.

V is TRBV7-3 and J is TRBJ1-1, with D possibly being TRBD1 (6 bases). CDR1 SGHTA and CDR2 FQGTGA come from the germline V gene. The length of the CDR3 is 16 residues. V was shortened by 1 base and J by 3 bases, with 15 bases between the two germline ends. CDR3 nucleotides: TGTGCCAGCAGCTTAAGGGGGCGGGGGCTGGACACTGAAGCTTTCTTT. This encodes CASSLRGRGLDTEAFF.

The rearrangement links TRBV24-1 to TRBJ2-4; TRBD1 matches 12 bases. With 2 bases clipped from V and 13 bases from J, the junction kept 8 bases outside the gene matches. There are 15 residues in the CDR3. Germline CDR1 KGHDR, CDR2 SFDVKD. The CDR3 DNA follows: TGTGCCACCAGTGATTCGGGACAGGGGGCGGATGAGCAGTACTTC. It yields the protein CATSDSGQGADEQYF.

This clonotype was recorded a few times. DNA for the CDR3: TGTGCCAGCAGCCCTTATTTTGGACTAGAGTCCTACGAGCAGTACTTC. Encoded protein: CASSPYFGLESYEQYF. The chain is built from TRBV7-9 and TRBJ2-7; TRBD2 matches 7 bases. V shed 5 bases, J shed 1 base, and the junction held 11 bases outside the gene matches. The CDR3 spans 16 residues. Germline CDR1 SEHNR, CDR2 FQNEAQ (reference sequence).

This clonotype has only a few counts. V usage is TRBV29-1 and J usage is TRBJ2-5; D may be TRBD1 (7 bases). V lost 7 bases and J 5 bases, leaving 17 bases between the germline ends. The CDR3 is 13 residues long. Germline CDR1 and CDR2: SQVTM and ANQGSEA. The CDR3 loop reads CSADRAGGETQYF. CDR3 DNA: TGCAGCGCCGACCGTGCAGGGGGGGAGACCCAGTACTTC.

This clonotype has more than one count but fewer than ten. The V call is TRBV12-3 or TRBV12-4, the J call TRBJ2-7; D possibly corresponds to TRBD2 (6 bases). CDR3 length equals 15 residues. Between the trimmed V and J ends, which lost 4 bases and 5 bases, there was a span of 18 bases. The CDR3 nucleotides read TGTGCCAGCAGTTCCCTGGGGGGTGGAGGCCACGAGCAGTACTTC. It translates to CASSSLGGGGHEQYF.

This clonotype was seen only once. The chain couples TRBV7-2 to TRBJ2-1, with TRBD2 identical over 9 bases. The V segment lost 3 bases and the J segment 13 bases; nucleotides outside the gene matches: 13. Germline-derived CDR1 and CDR2 are SGHTA and FQGNSA. The CDR3 runs 15 residues. The CDR3 coding sequence is TGTGCCAGCAGCTTCCGGACTAGCGTGGGGGAGACCCAGTTCTTC. Protein product: CASSFRTSVGETQFF.

As concerns this clonotype: Its ends do not fully match the called genes, so a read error is possible. The chain joins TRBV20-1 to TRBJ1-5; TRBD1 matches 7 bases. Germline V CDR1 and CDR2: DFQATT, SNEGSKA (reference sequence). The CDR3 runs 15 residues. CDR3 sequence reads: CGAIGLGTADQPQHF. For the CDR3, the DNA is TGCGGTGCCATAGGATTGGGGACAGCCGATCAGCCCCAGCATTTT.

This clonotype was observed a handful of times. This chain links TRBV11-3 with TRBJ2-3; D uncertain. Deletions cut 1 base from V and 3 bases from J, with 8 bases between. This CDR3 has 14 residues. The germline V gene has CDR1 SGHNT and CDR2 YENEEA. DNA of the CDR3: TGTGCCAGCAGCTTAGCTCTAGGTACAGATACGCAGTATTTT. Translated: CASSLALGTDTQYF.

The rearrangement joins TRBV7-6 to TRBJ2-5; 11 bases fit TRBD2. Germline loops: CDR1 SGHVS, CDR2 FNYEAQ. The CDR3 consists of 16 residues. Trimming cost V 0 bases and J 5 bases; bases outside gene matches: 5. The CDR3 reads CASSLALAGGRETQYF. The CDR3 DNA follows: TGTGCCAGCAGCTTAGCGCTAGCGGGAGGACGTGAGACCCAGTACTTC.

This chain connects TRBV20-1 to TRBJ1-1, with D possibly TRBD1 on 5 matching bases. The germline V gene has CDR1 DFQATT and CDR2 SNEGSKA (reference sequence). Between the trimmed V and J ends, which lost 0 bases and 7 bases, there was a span of 12 bases. The CDR3 spans 13 residues. The CDR3 here is CSARDLFGGEAFF. The CDR3 DNA sequence: TGCAGTGCTAGAGATCTTTTTGGGGGTGAAGCTTTCTTT.

The V and J genes are TRBV7-8 and TRBJ2-5; no reliable D call. CDR1 and CDR2 from the germline V gene are SGHVS and FQNEAQ. The CDR3 is 14 amino acids. The V and J ends lost 0 bases and 1 base respectively, with 6 bases between them. This chain's CDR3 is CASSLAVPQETQYF. The CDR3, as DNA: TGTGCCAGCAGCTTAGCGGTCCCCCAAGAGACCCAGTACTTC.

This clonotype was observed a few times. This chain connects TRBV7-2 to TRBJ2-1, with 7 bases matching TRBD2. V lost 5 bases and J lost 9; bases outside the gene matches: 10. The CDR3 runs to 14 residues. Germline V gene lookup returns CDR1 SGHTA and CDR2 FQGNSA. The CDR3 sequence: CASSPGGSQGEQFF. The CDR3, as DNA: TGTGCCAGCAGCCCCGGCGGGAGCCAGGGTGAGCAGTTCTTC. Filled out from reference TRBV7-2 and TRBJ2-1, the complete variable domain reads GAGVSQSPSNKVTEKGKDVELRCDPISGHTALYWYRQSLGQGLEFLIYFQGNSAPDKSGLPSDRFSAERTGGSVSTLTIQRTQQEDSAVYLCASSPGGSQGEQFFGPGTRLTVL.

The V gene is TRBV29-1, the J gene TRBJ1-2, with TRBD1 identical over 9 bases. J lost 4 bases, V lost 7 bases, and 10 bases had no gene match. This CDR3 is 14 amino acids long. Per germline, CDR1 SQVTM and CDR2 ANQGSEA. In DNA form, the CDR3 reads TGCAGCGCCGGGACAGGGAACCGGATCTATGGCTACACCTTC. Translated, it gives CSAGTGNRIYGYTF. The complete variable domain, with remaining parts taken from reference TRBV29-1 and TRBJ1-2, reads SAVISQKPSRDICQRGTSLTIQCQVDSQVTMMFWYRQQPGQSLTLIATANQGSEATYESGFVIDKFPISRPNLTFSTLTVSNMSPEDSSIYLCSAGTGNRIYGYTFGSGTRLTVV.

CDR3 nucleotides: TGCGCCAGCAGCTCCAACCTAGCGGCTAGCACAGATACGCAGTATTTT. As protein: CASSSNLAASTDTQYF. The chain carries TRBV5-1 and TRBJ2-3, with TRBD2 matching 7 bases. J was trimmed by 0 bases and V by 3 bases; bases with no gene match: 7. Germline CDR1 and CDR2: SGHRS and YFSETQ. The CDR3 spans 16 residues.

This chain uses TRBV7-2 with TRBJ2-5, with TRBD1 as a possible D gene (8 bases). The J call may be wrong; the DNA end is better matched by TRBJ2-7. CDR3 size: 17 residues. Germline CDR1 is SGHTA and CDR2 is FQGNSA. The CDR3 region has the DNA TGTGCCAGCAGCTTAGGGACAGGGACTATATGGGACCACGAGCAGTACTTC. It codes for CASSLGTGTIWDHEQYF.

The CDR3 DNA follows: TGTGCCAGCAGTTCGAACCGACAGGGAGGTTTCGGAAGGCGGACTGAAGCTTTCTTT. It translates to CASSSNRQGGFGRRTEAFF. The chain has TRBV6-5 and TRBJ1-1; 7 nucleotides align to TRBD1. Trimming at V came to 4 bases and at J to 5 bases, leaving 22 bases not matched to a gene. From germline, CDR1 is MNHEY and CDR2 SVGAGI. The CDR3 has 19 amino acids.